This TCR beta chain stems from a study of blood T cells in healthy people across ages. A second PCR, run for about 7 to 12 cycles, used a sample-barcoded 5' primer plus a J-beta primer mix. MiXCR, applied by TCRdb to the 5' RACE reads, yields one record per CDR3 protein. The sample holds roughly 1,300,000 distinct CDR3 sequences, approximately 60% seen once. The V end lost 2 bases, the J end lost 7 bases, and 17 bases lay between the germline ends. Germline CDR1 and CDR2: SGHTA and FQGNSA. This CDR3 has 16 residues. The sequence came from a man between 18 and 35 years old in good health. This rearrangement joins TRBV7-2 to TRBJ1-4; D unresolved. The sequenced sample was blood. The CDR3: CASSLHSATTGEKLFF. DNA of the CDR3: TGTGCCAGCAGCTTACACAGCGCCACAACTGGTGAAAAACTGTTTTTT.